This is a list of T cell receptor beta chains from one sample in a study of blood T cells in healthy people across ages. One entry per CDR3 protein, called by TCRdb with MiXCR from the 5' RACE reads. Here the sample spans around 1.5 million distinct CDR3 sequences, around 36% being singletons. Sequenced input: blood. Receptors were obtained from a woman aged 25-40 years in good health. CDR3s include the opening cysteine and the closing phenylalanine or tryptophan. The order of the fields is J gene, V gene, clone size, D gene, CDR3 protein, CDR3 DNA. D genes are given only for firm matches. Clone size, where shown, is once, few, many, or a class for clones that have expanded.

j_call: TRBJ2-7; v_call: TRBV4-1; clone_size: -; d_call: TRBD1; cdr3_aa: CANSQDPRTGYPYEQYF; cdr3_nt: TGCGCCAACAGCCAAGATCCCAGGACAGGATACCCCTACGAGCAGTACTTC
j_call: TRBJ2-4; v_call: TRBV7-7; clone_size: few; d_call: TRBD1; cdr3_aa: CASSRQRGQRDKNIQYF; cdr3_nt: TGTGCCAGCAGCCGACAAAGGGGGCAACGTGACAAAAACATTCAGTACTTC
j_call: TRBJ1-1; v_call: TRBV9; clone_size: -; d_call: -; cdr3_aa: CASSVGGGGTEAFF; cdr3_nt: TGTGCCAGCAGCGTAGGGGGGGGTGGCACTGAAGCTTTCTTT
j_call: TRBJ2-5; v_call: TRBV7-8; clone_size: few; d_call: TRBD2; cdr3_aa: CASSRSGRGRQETQYF; cdr3_nt: TGTGCCAGCAGCCGAAGTGGGCGGGGGAGACAAGAGACCCAGTACTTC
j_call: TRBJ1-6; v_call: TRBV20-1; clone_size: -; d_call: TRBD1; cdr3_aa: CSAKTGNSPLHF; cdr3_nt: TGCAGTGCAAAGACAGGGAATTCACCCCTCCACTTT
j_call: TRBJ2-3; v_call: TRBV28; clone_size: -; d_call: TRBD1; cdr3_aa: CASSSRGRGADTQYF; cdr3_nt: TGTGCCAGCAGTTCAAGGGGGCGAGGGGCAGATACGCAGTATTTT
j_call: TRBJ2-1; v_call: TRBV5-1; clone_size: many; d_call: TRBD1; cdr3_aa: CASSSGTGTYNEQFF; cdr3_nt: TGCGCCAGCAGCTCCGGGACAGGCACCTACAATGAGCAGTTCTTC
j_call: TRBJ2-1; v_call: TRBV7-2; clone_size: few; d_call: TRBD2; cdr3_aa: CASSLMGRGGQFDEQFF; cdr3_nt: TGTGCCAGCAGCTTAATGGGGCGGGGGGGCCAATTCGATGAGCAGTTCTTC
j_call: TRBJ2-5; v_call: TRBV11-2; clone_size: once; d_call: TRBD2; cdr3_aa: CASSFSGGGTQYF; cdr3_nt: TGTGCCAGCAGCTTTTCGGGAGGCGGGACCCAGTACTTC
j_call: TRBJ2-5; v_call: TRBV20-1; clone_size: -; d_call: -; cdr3_aa: CSARPPMGGTYGQYF; cdr3_nt: TGCAGTGCTAGACCCCCAATGGGCGGGACCTACGGGCAGTACTTC
j_call: TRBJ2-1; v_call: TRBV28; clone_size: few; d_call: TRBD1; cdr3_aa: CASDSGRGLYNEQFF; cdr3_nt: TGTGCCTCAGATTCGGGCAGGGGGCTCTACAATGAGCAGTTCTTC
j_call: TRBJ2-5; v_call: TRBV27; clone_size: -; d_call: -; cdr3_aa: CASSLSRGAPETQYF; cdr3_nt: TGTGCCAGCAGTTTATCGAGGGGGGCGCCGGAGACCCAGTACTTC
j_call: TRBJ2-1; v_call: TRBV9; clone_size: once; d_call: TRBD2; cdr3_aa: CASSQLAGGSYEQFF; cdr3_nt: TGTGCCAGCAGCCAACTAGCGGGGGGCTCCTACGAGCAGTTCTTC
j_call: TRBJ2-5; v_call: TRBV10-2; clone_size: -; d_call: TRBD2; cdr3_aa: CASSEAGTKETQYF; cdr3_nt: TGCGCCAGCAGTGAAGCGGGGACTAAAGAGACCCAGTACTTC
j_call: TRBJ2-1; v_call: TRBV5-1; clone_size: few; d_call: -; cdr3_aa: CASSTGHSNEQFF; cdr3_nt: TGCGCCAGCAGCACGGGACACAGCAATGAGCAGTTCTTC
j_call: TRBJ2-7; v_call: TRBV13; clone_size: -; d_call: -; cdr3_aa: CASSPGTEPYEQCF; cdr3_nt: TGTGCCAGCAGCCCGGGGACGGAGCCCTACGAGCAGTGCTTC
j_call: TRBJ2-5; v_call: TRBV4-2; clone_size: once; d_call: TRBD2; cdr3_aa: CASSQVPSGGEGRETQYF; cdr3_nt: TGTGCCAGCAGCCAAGTCCCTAGCGGGGGGGAAGGGCGAGAGACCCAGTACTTC
j_call: TRBJ2-3; v_call: TRBV29-1; clone_size: -; d_call: TRBD2; cdr3_aa: CSVVPSGDTDTQYF; cdr3_nt: TGCAGCGTCGTGCCTAGCGGAGACACAGATACGCAGTATTTT
j_call: TRBJ1-2; v_call: TRBV6-5; clone_size: -; d_call: -; cdr3_aa: CASSYSIREGYGYTF; cdr3_nt: TGTGCCAGCAGTTACTCGATCCGGGAGGGGTATGGCTACACCTTC
j_call: TRBJ2-3; v_call: TRBV6-5; clone_size: few; d_call: TRBD2; cdr3_aa: CASRPGLAGEEDTQYF; cdr3_nt: TGTGCCAGCAGACCGGGACTAGCGGGAGAGGAAGATACGCAGTATTTT
j_call: TRBJ2-7; v_call: TRBV7-9; clone_size: few; d_call: -; cdr3_aa: CASDPGRGAYEQYF; cdr3_nt: TGTGCCAGCGACCCCGGGCGGGGCGCCTACGAGCAGTACTTC
j_call: TRBJ1-1; v_call: TRBV7-9; clone_size: -; d_call: -; cdr3_aa: CASSLAGLLVDEAFF; cdr3_nt: TGTGCCAGCAGCTTAGCGGGGCTCCTCGTGGATGAAGCTTTCTTT
j_call: TRBJ2-7; v_call: TRBV21-1; clone_size: -; d_call: -; cdr3_aa: CASGLKGTQGSVNEQYF; cdr3_nt: TGTGCCAGCGGCCTAAAGGGAACACAGGGATCCGTGAACGAGCAGTACTTC
j_call: TRBJ2-3; v_call: TRBV9; clone_size: few; d_call: -; cdr3_aa: CASSPQRARTDTQYF; cdr3_nt: TGTGCCAGCAGCCCTCAAAGGGCGCGCACAGATACGCAGTATTTT
j_call: TRBJ2-7; v_call: TRBV20-1; clone_size: -; d_call: -; cdr3_aa: CSARYPGRTKEQYF; cdr3_nt: TGCAGTGCTAGATATCCAGGAAGGACGAAAGAGCAGTACTTC
j_call: TRBJ2-1; v_call: TRBV7-2; clone_size: few; d_call: TRBD2; cdr3_aa: CASSLRGLAGSEQFF; cdr3_nt: TGTGCCAGCAGCTTAAGAGGACTAGCGGGTAGTGAGCAGTTCTTC
j_call: TRBJ2-1; v_call: TRBV7-2; clone_size: many; d_call: TRBD2; cdr3_aa: CASSLAALAANEQFF; cdr3_nt: TGTGCCAGCAGCTTAGCTGCACTAGCGGCGAATGAGCAGTTCTTC
j_call: TRBJ2-3; v_call: TRBV28; clone_size: few; d_call: -; cdr3_aa: CASSPSNTDTQYF; cdr3_nt: TGTGCCAGCAGTCCTAGTAACACAGATACGCAGTATTTT
j_call: TRBJ1-1; v_call: TRBV12-3/TRBV12-4; clone_size: -; d_call: -; cdr3_aa: CASSKGTEAFF; cdr3_nt: TGTGCCAGCAGTAAGGGGACTGAAGCTTTCTTT
j_call: TRBJ1-2; v_call: TRBV30; clone_size: few; d_call: TRBD1; cdr3_aa: CAWSVGQGDGYTF; cdr3_nt: TGTGCCTGGAGTGTGGGACAGGGAGATGGCTACACCTTC
j_call: TRBJ1-1; v_call: TRBV6-1; clone_size: -; d_call: TRBD1; cdr3_aa: CASSEGRLLRDSGAFF; cdr3_nt: TGTGCCAGCAGCGAAGGGCGTTTGTTAAGGGACAGTGGAGCTTTCTTT
j_call: TRBJ2-1; v_call: TRBV6-2/TRBV6-3; clone_size: -; d_call: -; cdr3_aa: CASSYSRGRAYGNEQFF; cdr3_nt: TGTGCCAGCAGTTACTCGAGGGGGAGGGCGTATGGGAATGAGCAGTTCTTC
j_call: TRBJ2-1; v_call: TRBV5-1; clone_size: few; d_call: -; cdr3_aa: CASSFGLKFF; cdr3_nt: TGCGCCAGCAGCTTCGGGTTGAAGTTCTTC
j_call: TRBJ1-2; v_call: TRBV20-1; clone_size: few; d_call: -; cdr3_aa: CSARQGPGGYTF; cdr3_nt: TGCAGTGCTAGACAGGGCCCTGGGGGCTACACCTTC
j_call: TRBJ2-1; v_call: TRBV2; clone_size: once; d_call: TRBD2; cdr3_aa: CASTGLAGGLSYNERFF; cdr3_nt: TGTGCCAGCACGGGACTAGCGGGAGGGCTGTCCTACAATGAGCGGTTCTTC
j_call: TRBJ2-2; v_call: TRBV7-3; clone_size: -; d_call: -; cdr3_aa: CASSPRPNTGELFF; cdr3_nt: TGTGCCAGCAGTCCGCGCCCGAACACCGGGGAGCTGTTTTTT
j_call: TRBJ1-1; v_call: TRBV29-1; clone_size: few; d_call: -; cdr3_aa: CSVSNNAHNTEAFF; cdr3_nt: TGCAGCGTTTCAAACAACGCCCATAACACTGAAGCTTTCTTT
j_call: TRBJ2-5; v_call: TRBV11-3; clone_size: few; d_call: -; cdr3_aa: CASSRDGGQETQYF; cdr3_nt: TGTGCCAGCAGCCGCGACGGAGGCCAAGAGACCCAGTACTTC
j_call: TRBJ2-1; v_call: TRBV3-1; clone_size: -; d_call: TRBD2; cdr3_aa: CASSQTGTSGLDEQFF; cdr3_nt: TGTGCCAGCAGCCAAACCGGGACTAGCGGTCTAGATGAGCAGTTCTTC
j_call: TRBJ1-2; v_call: TRBV3-1; clone_size: -; d_call: -; cdr3_aa: CASSQEDSSYDYTF; cdr3_nt: TGTGCCAGCAGCCAAGAGGACAGCTCCTATGACTACACCTTC
j_call: TRBJ2-7; v_call: TRBV15; clone_size: many; d_call: TRBD2; cdr3_aa: CATSRDWTSGTTYEQYF; cdr3_nt: TGTGCCACCAGCAGAGATTGGACTAGCGGGACAACCTACGAGCAGTACTTC
j_call: TRBJ2-5; v_call: TRBV3-1; clone_size: few; d_call: TRBD2; cdr3_aa: CASSLGSGMAQETQYF; cdr3_nt: TGTGCCAGCAGCTTAGGAAGCGGGATGGCCCAAGAGACCCAGTACTTC
j_call: TRBJ2-7; v_call: TRBV20-1; clone_size: few; d_call: -; cdr3_aa: CSAAPYEQYF; cdr3_nt: TGCAGTGCTGCACCCTACGAGCAGTACTTC
j_call: TRBJ1-5; v_call: TRBV2; clone_size: few; d_call: -; cdr3_aa: CASRPGRGNQPQHF; cdr3_nt: TGTGCCAGCCGGCCCGGGAGGGGGAATCAGCCCCAGCATTTT
j_call: TRBJ2-5; v_call: TRBV18; clone_size: few; d_call: TRBD1; cdr3_aa: CASSPVEGQGETQYF; cdr3_nt: TGTGCCAGCTCACCGGTCGAGGGACAGGGGGAGACCCAGTACTTC
j_call: TRBJ1-1; v_call: TRBV6-1; clone_size: -; d_call: -; cdr3_aa: CASSEARTLYTEAFF; cdr3_nt: TGTGCCAGCAGTGAAGCCCGGACATTATACACTGAAGCTTTCTTT